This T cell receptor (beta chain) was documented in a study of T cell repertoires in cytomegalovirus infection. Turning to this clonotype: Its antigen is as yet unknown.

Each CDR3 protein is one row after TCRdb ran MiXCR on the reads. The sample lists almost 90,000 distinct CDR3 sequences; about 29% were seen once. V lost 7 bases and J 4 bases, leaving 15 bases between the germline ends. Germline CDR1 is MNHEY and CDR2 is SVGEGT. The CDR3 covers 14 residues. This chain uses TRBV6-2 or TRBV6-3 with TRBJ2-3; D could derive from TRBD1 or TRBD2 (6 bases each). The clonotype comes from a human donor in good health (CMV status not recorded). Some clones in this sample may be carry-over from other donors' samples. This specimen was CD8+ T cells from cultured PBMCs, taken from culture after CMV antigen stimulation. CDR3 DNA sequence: TGTGCCAGCAATGGTGTCGGGGGCGCAGATACGCAGTATTTT. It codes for CASNGVGGADTQYF.